A selection of T cell receptor beta chains follows, all from one sample in a study of OX40 agonist ivuxolimab in advanced cancers. Sequencing used immunoSEQ multiplex PCR; TCRdb keeps in-frame clones, though not all of them. The sample has approximately 58,000 clones, approximately 86% seen once. This specimen was CD4+ or CD8+ T cells sorted from blood, taken in a trial of the OX40 agonist ivuxolimab. The receptors here all came from an adult with an advanced solid tumor such as melanoma, head and neck, liver or kidney cancer. The CDR3 runs from the conserved cysteine through the conserved F or W. A D gene is named only where the DNA matches it firmly. Size is omitted from some rows. Given values are once, few, many or a class for expanded clones.

cdr3_length: 13
j_call: TRBJ1-1
clone_size: -
v_call: TRBV6-6
d_call: -
cdr3_aa: CASSYSRNTEAFF
cdr3_nt: TGTGCCAGCAGTTACAGCCGGAACACTGAAGCTTTCTTT

cdr3_length: 13
j_call: TRBJ2-5
clone_size: -
v_call: TRBV11-3
d_call: -
cdr3_aa: CASSSTSTETQYF
cdr3_nt: TGTGCCAGCAGTTCCACTAGTACGGAGACCCAGTACTTC

cdr3_length: 14
j_call: TRBJ2-7
clone_size: -
v_call: TRBV30
d_call: TRBD2
cdr3_aa: CAWSGLAGNYEQYF
cdr3_nt: TGTGCCTGGAGTGGACTAGCGGGTAACTACGAGCAGTACTTC

cdr3_length: 15
j_call: TRBJ2-3
clone_size: -
v_call: TRBV15
d_call: -
cdr3_aa: CATSTQGSTTDTQYF
cdr3_nt: TGTGCCACCAGCACACAGGGATCAACCACAGATACGCAGTATTTT

cdr3_length: 18
j_call: TRBJ2-1
clone_size: -
v_call: TRBV5-1
d_call: TRBD2
cdr3_aa: CASSPDPMTSGSYNEQFF
cdr3_nt: TGCGCCAGCAGCCCCGACCCCATGACTAGCGGGTCCTACAATGAGCAGTTCTTC

cdr3_length: 16
j_call: TRBJ2-2
clone_size: -
v_call: TRBV2
d_call: -
cdr3_aa: CASDRDSKPNTGELFF
cdr3_nt: TGTGCCAGCGATCGCGATAGTAAGCCGAACACCGGGGAGCTGTTTTTT

cdr3_length: 14
j_call: TRBJ2-5
clone_size: -
v_call: TRBV28
d_call: -
cdr3_aa: CAIRPGTVRETQYF
cdr3_nt: TGTGCCATCAGGCCTGGGACGGTCCGGGAGACCCAGTACTTC

cdr3_length: 16
j_call: TRBJ2-2
clone_size: -
v_call: TRBV5-1
d_call: -
cdr3_aa: CASSLAIGEGGGELFF
cdr3_nt: TGCGCCAGCAGCTTGGCCATCGGGGAAGGGGGCGGGGAGCTGTTTTTT

cdr3_length: 16
j_call: TRBJ1-3
clone_size: once
v_call: TRBV27
d_call: -
cdr3_aa: CASSLRLGGAGNTIYF
cdr3_nt: TGTGCCAGCAGTTTGCGCTTGGGGGGCGCTGGAAACACCATATATTTT

cdr3_length: 15
j_call: TRBJ2-1
clone_size: -
v_call: TRBV5-1
d_call: TRBD2
cdr3_aa: CASSFGRVTYNEQFF
cdr3_nt: TGCGCCAGCAGCTTCGGGAGGGTCACCTACAATGAGCAGTTCTTC

cdr3_length: 15
j_call: TRBJ2-7
clone_size: -
v_call: TRBV15
d_call: TRBD2
cdr3_aa: CATSLDSGSLYEQYF
cdr3_nt: TGTGCCACCAGCCTCGATAGCGGGAGCCTCTACGAGCAGTACTTC

cdr3_length: 15
j_call: TRBJ2-1
clone_size: -
v_call: TRBV4-3
d_call: -
cdr3_aa: CASSQDLGSWLFQFF
cdr3_nt: TGCGCCAGCAGCCAAGATTTGGGCAGTTGGCTTTTCCAGTTCTTC

cdr3_length: 11
j_call: TRBJ1-2
clone_size: once
v_call: TRBV6-5
d_call: -
cdr3_aa: CASSYSYVYTF
cdr3_nt: TGTGCCAGCAGTTACTCCTACGTATACACCTTC

cdr3_length: 14
j_call: TRBJ2-3
clone_size: -
v_call: TRBV6-4
d_call: -
cdr3_aa: CASSGSSTTDTQYF
cdr3_nt: TGTGCCAGCAGTGGGAGTTCTACCACAGATACGCAGTATTTT

cdr3_length: 14
j_call: TRBJ1-2
clone_size: -
v_call: TRBV27
d_call: TRBD1
cdr3_aa: CASSFIDRGHGYTF
cdr3_nt: TGTGCCAGCAGCTTTATTGACAGGGGCCATGGCTACACCTTC

cdr3_length: 14
j_call: TRBJ2-7
clone_size: -
v_call: TRBV9
d_call: TRBD2
cdr3_aa: CASSPSGRFYEQYF
cdr3_nt: TGTGCCAGCAGTCCCTCCGGGAGGTTCTACGAGCAGTACTTC

cdr3_length: 14
j_call: TRBJ2-7
clone_size: once
v_call: TRBV7-2
d_call: -
cdr3_aa: CASRYAVDSYEQYF
cdr3_nt: TGTGCCAGCCGATACGCTGTCGACTCCTACGAGCAGTACTTC

cdr3_length: 13
j_call: TRBJ2-7
clone_size: -
v_call: TRBV14
d_call: -
cdr3_aa: CASSRGPSYEQYF
cdr3_nt: TGTGCCAGCAGCCGGGGACCCTCCTACGAGCAGTACTTC

cdr3_length: 13
j_call: TRBJ2-2
clone_size: -
v_call: TRBV29-1
d_call: -
cdr3_aa: CSVDRANTGELFF
cdr3_nt: TGCAGCGTTGACAGGGCGAACACCGGGGAGCTGTTTTTT

cdr3_length: 17
j_call: TRBJ2-7
clone_size: -
v_call: TRBV10-3
d_call: TRBD1
cdr3_aa: CAISERFSRGISYEQYF
cdr3_nt: TGTGCCATCAGTGAGAGGTTCTCCAGGGGGATATCCTACGAGCAGTACTTC

cdr3_length: 14
j_call: TRBJ1-4
clone_size: -
v_call: TRBV6-1
d_call: -
cdr3_aa: CASRLQGENEKLFF
cdr3_nt: TGTGCCAGCAGGCTTCAGGGAGAAAATGAAAAACTGTTTTTT

cdr3_length: 15
j_call: TRBJ1-2
clone_size: once
v_call: TRBV4-3
d_call: TRBD1
cdr3_aa: CASSQSSTGGDGYTF
cdr3_nt: TGCGCCAGCAGCCAATCGAGTACAGGGGGGGATGGCTACACCTTC

cdr3_length: 15
j_call: TRBJ2-2
clone_size: -
v_call: TRBV11-3
d_call: -
cdr3_aa: CASSLVGANTGELFF
cdr3_nt: TGTGCCAGCAGCTTAGTGGGGGCTAACACCGGGGAGCTGTTTTTT

cdr3_length: 15
j_call: TRBJ2-1
clone_size: once
v_call: TRBV7-3
d_call: -
cdr3_aa: CASSLTLSSYNEQFF
cdr3_nt: TGTGCCAGCAGCTTAACGCTCAGCTCCTACAATGAGCAGTTCTTC

cdr3_length: 15
j_call: TRBJ2-7
clone_size: -
v_call: TRBV15
d_call: -
cdr3_aa: CATSRDRGYTYEQYF
cdr3_nt: TGTGCCACCAGCAGAGATAGGGGGTATACCTACGAGCAGTACTTC

cdr3_length: 13
j_call: TRBJ2-5
clone_size: -
v_call: TRBV19
d_call: -
cdr3_aa: CASSMGGGETQYF
cdr3_nt: TGTGCCAGTAGTATGGGGGGTGGAGAGACCCAGTACTTC

cdr3_length: 14
j_call: TRBJ2-3
clone_size: -
v_call: TRBV9
d_call: -
cdr3_aa: CASSVVGFTDTQYF
cdr3_nt: TGTGCCAGCAGCGTGGTGGGGTTCACAGATACGCAGTATTTT

cdr3_length: 14
j_call: TRBJ2-3
clone_size: -
v_call: TRBV9
d_call: -
cdr3_aa: CASSLTGRGDTQYF
cdr3_nt: TGTGCCAGCAGCTTGACGGGCAGGGGTGATACGCAGTATTTT

cdr3_length: 13
j_call: TRBJ2-1
clone_size: -
v_call: TRBV28
d_call: -
cdr3_aa: CASTARLNNEQFF
cdr3_nt: TGTGCCAGCACCGCCCGGCTCAACAATGAGCAGTTCTTC

cdr3_length: 17
j_call: TRBJ2-2
clone_size: once
v_call: TRBV5-1
d_call: -
cdr3_aa: CASSLARGPALTGELFF
cdr3_nt: TGCGCCAGCAGCTTGGCCAGGGGCCCCGCTTTAACCGGGGAGCTGTTTTTT

cdr3_length: 12
j_call: TRBJ2-7
clone_size: -
v_call: TRBV6-5
d_call: -
cdr3_aa: CASSYSMKEQYF
cdr3_nt: TGTGCCAGCAGTTACTCCATGAAAGAGCAGTACTTC

cdr3_length: 12
j_call: TRBJ1-4
clone_size: -
v_call: TRBV5-1
d_call: -
cdr3_aa: CASSLLDEKLFF
cdr3_nt: TGCGCCAGCAGCCTTCTGGATGAAAAACTGTTTTTT

cdr3_length: 15
j_call: TRBJ2-5
clone_size: -
v_call: TRBV7-2
d_call: -
cdr3_aa: CASSAVVGPQETQYF
cdr3_nt: TGTGCCAGCAGCGCCGTCGTCGGCCCTCAAGAGACCCAGTACTTC

cdr3_length: 16
j_call: TRBJ2-5
clone_size: once
v_call: TRBV4-3
d_call: -
cdr3_aa: CASSQDGRRAYETQYF
cdr3_nt: TGCGCCAGCAGCCAGGATGGCAGGAGGGCCTATGAGACCCAGTACTTC

cdr3_length: 18
j_call: TRBJ2-3
clone_size: -
v_call: TRBV4-2
d_call: TRBD2
cdr3_aa: CASSQPKGLAGNTDTQYF
cdr3_nt: TGTGCCAGCAGCCAACCGAAGGGACTAGCGGGGAACACAGATACGCAGTATTTT

cdr3_length: 14
j_call: TRBJ2-3
clone_size: -
v_call: TRBV18
d_call: TRBD2
cdr3_aa: CASSPSGHSDTQYF
cdr3_nt: TGTGCCAGCTCACCTAGCGGGCACTCAGATACGCAGTATTTT

cdr3_length: 14
j_call: TRBJ2-1
clone_size: -
v_call: TRBV11-3
d_call: TRBD2
cdr3_aa: CASSREGRGNEQFF
cdr3_nt: TGTGCCAGCAGCCGGGAGGGCCGAGGCAATGAGCAGTTCTTC

cdr3_length: 14
j_call: TRBJ1-2
clone_size: -
v_call: TRBV10-3
d_call: -
cdr3_aa: CAIRWGAGVEGYTF
cdr3_nt: TGTGCCATCCGGTGGGGGGCGGGAGTGGAGGGCTACACCTTC

cdr3_length: 13
j_call: TRBJ2-7
clone_size: -
v_call: TRBV30
d_call: -
cdr3_aa: CAWSVQAAYEQYF
cdr3_nt: TGTGCCTGGAGTGTACAGGCCGCCTACGAGCAGTACTTC

cdr3_length: 15
j_call: TRBJ2-7
clone_size: -
v_call: TRBV19
d_call: TRBD2
cdr3_aa: CASSQPTGGKYEQYF
cdr3_nt: TGTGCCAGTAGCCAACCCACGGGGGGAAAATACGAGCAGTACTTC

cdr3_length: 20
j_call: TRBJ2-3
clone_size: -
v_call: TRBV2
d_call: TRBD2
cdr3_aa: CASSEPTPRLAGANTDTQYF
cdr3_nt: TGTGCCAGCAGTGAACCTACACCCCGACTAGCGGGCGCTAATACAGATACGCAGTATTTT

cdr3_length: 11
j_call: TRBJ2-5
clone_size: -
v_call: TRBV5-1
d_call: -
cdr3_aa: CASSLQETQYF
cdr3_nt: TGCGCCAGCAGCCTACAAGAGACCCAGTACTTC

cdr3_length: 11
j_call: TRBJ2-5
clone_size: -
v_call: TRBV28
d_call: -
cdr3_aa: CASRLQETQYF
cdr3_nt: TGTGCCAGCCGACTTCAAGAGACCCAGTACTTC

cdr3_length: 13
j_call: TRBJ1-1
clone_size: -
v_call: TRBV28
d_call: -
cdr3_aa: CASSFPPQNEAFF
cdr3_nt: TGTGCCAGCAGTTTCCCCCCACAGAATGAAGCTTTCTTT

cdr3_length: 16
j_call: TRBJ1-2
clone_size: -
v_call: TRBV5-1
d_call: TRBD1
cdr3_aa: CASTAEGGGRDYGYTF
cdr3_nt: TGCGCCAGCACAGCCGAGGGAGGGGGCCGGGACTATGGCTACACCTTC

cdr3_length: 16
j_call: TRBJ2-3
clone_size: once
v_call: TRBV6-5
d_call: TRBD2
cdr3_aa: CASSYSTGRAGDTQYF
cdr3_nt: TGTGCCAGCAGTTACTCAACCGGGAGGGCGGGAGATACGCAGTATTTT